The 5 T cell receptor beta chains in this list originate from one sample, sequenced in a study of T cell repertoires in cytomegalovirus infection. TCRdb used MiXCR to reprocess the reads, holding one entry per CDR3 protein. The sample has roughly 500,000 distinct CDR3 sequences; approximately 42% are singletons. These TCRs are of unknown antigen specificity. Sequences were derived from cultured PBMCs, sampled from culture after CMV antigen stimulation. The receptors originated from a human donor in good health (CMV status not recorded). Some clones in this sample may be carry-over from other donors' samples.

J is TRBJ2-3 and V is TRBV6-6; 7 nucleotides align to TRBD1. CDR3 size: 13 residues. V lost 7 bases to trimming and J lost 2 bases; unmatched junction nucleotides: 3. The germline V gene encodes CDR1 MNHNY and CDR2 SVGAGI (reference sequence). The CDR3 DNA reads as TGTGCCAGCAACGACAGGGCCACAGATACGCAGTATTTT. This encodes CASNDRATDTQYF.

This clonotype showed up just a few times. The gene calls are TRBV6-1 and TRBJ2-5, with 15 bases matching TRBD2. The CDR3 contains 17 residues. The germline V gene has CDR1 MNHNS and CDR2 SASEGT. Trimming removed 2 bases from V and 4 bases from J; junction bases left unmatched: 5. The CDR3 coding sequence is TGTGCCAGCAGTGAAAAGAGGGGACTAGCGGGAGGAGAGACCCAGTACTTC. This sequence encodes CASSEKRGLAGGETQYF.

This clonotype appeared a few times. This rearrangement joins TRBV5-6 to TRBJ1-2, with 9 bases that match TRBD1. The V segment lost 0 bases and the J segment 7 bases; nucleotides outside the gene matches: 7. There are 15 residues in the CDR3. In germline, CDR1 is SGHDT, CDR2 YYEEEE. The CDR3, as DNA: TGTGCCAGCAGCTTGGTAGGACAGGGGCTATTTGGCTACACCTTC. The encoded protein is CASSLVGQGLFGYTF. The full variable domain, in which reference TRBV5-6 and TRBJ1-2 provide the parts outside the CDR3, is DAGVTQSPTHLIKTRGQQVTLRCSPKSGHDTVSWYQQALGQGPQFIFQYYEEEERQRGNFPDRFSGHQFPNYSSELNVNALLLGDSALYLCASSLVGQGLFGYTFGSGTRLTVV.

This clonotype was recorded many times. The chain is built from TRBV7-2 and TRBJ2-5, with 9 bases that match TRBD2. CDR1 is SGHTA, CDR2 FQGNSA, per germline. V dropped 1 base and J dropped 5; count of bases not matched to a gene: 11. There are 17 residues in the CDR3. The chain's CDR3 is CASSLGVSGRRGETQYF. CDR3 sequence (DNA): TGTGCCAGCAGCTTAGGTGTTAGCGGGAGAAGAGGGGAGACCCAGTACTTC.

The chain uses TRBV6-2 or TRBV6-3 and TRBJ2-3; no firm D call. CDR1 is MNHEY and CDR2 is SVGEGT in the germline V gene. This CDR3 comprises 14 residues. Trimming cost V 3 bases and J 5 bases, with 12 bases left between them. The chain's CDR3 is CASSYSTLRDTQYF. Written as DNA, the CDR3 is TGTGCCAGCAGTTATTCAACTCTCCGAGATACGCAGTATTTT.